Following are 28 T cell receptor beta chains from one sample sequenced in a study of spatial heterogeneity in lung cancer. A single record per CDR3 protein comes from TCRdb applying MiXCR to the 5' RACE reads. Of 40,000 or so distinct CDR3 sequences listed, 6.5% to 9.5% were seen once; the top ten hold over 25%. As for time point: sample taken at primary tumor resection. The sample in question was PBMCs, obtained at surgery. The receptors come from a male donor with early-stage non-small cell lung cancer.

This clonotype was counted at least ten times. The chain combines TRBV3-1 with TRBJ1-1; no reliable D call. V dropped 1 base and J dropped 0 bases, with 3 bases sitting between them. The CDR3 runs to 13 residues. Germline-derived CDR1 and CDR2 are LGHDT and YNNKEL (reference sequence). CDR3 residues: CASSQAMNTEAFF. In nucleotides, the CDR3 is TGTGCCAGCAGCCAAGCCATGAACACTGAAGCTTTCTTT.

This clonotype was observed a handful of times. The V call is TRBV19, the J call TRBJ1-5; tentative D call: TRBD1 (6 bases). CDR3 length: 15 residues. Per the germline V gene, CDR1 is LNHDA and CDR2 is SQIVND (reference sequence). With 6 bases removed from V and 0 bases from J, the gap between germline ends came to 12 bases. In nucleotides, the CDR3 is TGTGCCAGTAGGGCGGACAGAGATAGCAATCAGCCCCAGCATTTT. Protein sequence: CASRADRDSNQPQHF.

This clonotype was found a few times. J is TRBJ2-7 and V is TRBV6-6; 8 bases fit TRBD1. After removal of 5 bases from V and 5 bases from J, the junction contained 5 bases not matched to a gene. The CDR3 loop spans 13 amino acids. Per germline, CDR1 MNHNY and CDR2 SVGAGI (reference sequence). CDR3 region: CASSPDRVHEQYF. CDR3 sequence (DNA): TGTGCCAGCAGTCCGGACAGGGTCCACGAGCAGTACTTC.

This clonotype was recorded at least ten times. The rearrangement uses TRBV7-8 and TRBJ1-5; no definite D call. CDR1 and CDR2 (germline): SGHVS, FQNEAQ. This CDR3 region has 15 residues. V lost 4 bases to trimming and J lost 5 bases, with 15 bases between them. In DNA, the CDR3 is TGTGCCAGCAGCTCGTCGGCCACGGGGTATCAGCCCCAGCATTTT. The encoded protein is CASSSSATGYQPQHF.

The chain is built from TRBV6-2 or TRBV6-3 and TRBJ2-5, with TRBD2 matching over 8 bases. The CDR3 runs 15 residues. CDR1 is MNHEY and CDR2 is SVGEGT in the germline V gene. V shed 2 bases, J shed 4 bases, and the junction held 6 bases outside the gene matches. In nucleotides, the CDR3 is TGTGCCAGCAGTTACGTCGGGGGGGCAGGAGAGACCCAGTACTTC. It translates to CASSYVGGAGETQYF.

This clonotype has a handful of counts. The chain carries TRBV20-1 and TRBJ2-3; D ambiguous. Germline V gene data show CDR1 as DFQATT and CDR2 as SNEGSKA (reference sequence). There are 12 residues in the CDR3. Trimming shortened V by 5 bases and J by 4 bases, and 10 bases separated the two germline ends. The CDR3 coding sequence is TGCAGTGCTCCGGCCTACTCAGATACGCAGTATTTT. Translating it yields CSAPAYSDTQYF.

The rearrangement links TRBV20-1 to TRBJ2-3; D may be TRBD1 (6 bases). This CDR3 contains 13 residues. V was cut by 5 bases and J by 4 bases, with 13 bases left in between. Germline values: CDR1 DFQATT, CDR2 SNEGSKA (reference sequence). The CDR3 DNA reads as TGCAGTGCTCCCCGGACAGTGTCAGATACGCAGTATTTT. Amino acid sequence: CSAPRTVSDTQYF.

The J gene is TRBJ2-7, the V gene TRBV9; TRBD2 aligns across 7 bases. This CDR3 has 16 amino acids. The germline V gene has CDR1 SGDLS and CDR2 YYNGEE. V lost 1 base and J lost 0; bases outside the gene matches: 7. CDR3 DNA sequence: TGTGCCAGCAGCGTATGGGGGGAGGGCCCCTCCTACGAGCAGTACGTC. It encodes CASSVWGEGPSYEQYV.

This clonotype was counted at least ten times. The rearrangement links TRBV28 to TRBJ2-7; tentative D call: TRBD2 (6 bases). Per germline, CDR1 MDHEN and CDR2 SYDVKM. V was pared by 4 bases and J by 1 base, with 11 bases between. CDR3 length equals 14 residues. The CDR3 protein is CASSSGGFSYEQYV. The CDR3 bases are TGTGCCAGCAGTTCCGGGGGTTTTTCCTACGAGCAGTACGTC.

This clonotype was seen a few times. V is TRBV25-1 and J is TRBJ1-1; D uncertain. The CDR3 is 12 amino acids. Germline V CDR1 and CDR2: MGHDK, SYGVNS. Between the trimmed V and J ends, which lost 4 bases and 8 bases, there was a span of 11 bases. The CDR3 loop reads CASSGQHPEAFF. The CDR3 nucleotides read TGTGCCAGCAGTGGGCAACATCCCGAAGCTTTCTTT.

This chain connects TRBV28 to TRBJ1-5; D ambiguous. Germline values: CDR1 MDHEN, CDR2 SYDVKM. The CDR3 loop spans 12 amino acids. V lost 6 bases and J 7 bases, leaving 10 bases between the germline ends. The CDR3 reads CASSPGGQPQHF. In DNA, the CDR3 is TGTGCCAGCAGCCCAGGAGGCCAGCCCCAGCATTTT.

This chain joins TRBV27 and TRBJ2-7, with D possibly TRBD2 on 6 matching bases. The CDR3 consists of 13 residues. Germline CDR1 MNHEY, CDR2 SMNVEV (reference sequence). V gave up 2 bases and J gave up 7 bases, with 12 bases separating them. The CDR3 loop is CASSLGDGGEQYF. As DNA, the CDR3 is TGTGCCAGCAGTTTAGGTGACGGAGGGGAGCAGTACTTC.

This clonotype was recorded many times. The gene calls are TRBV9 and TRBJ2-3, with D perhaps matching TRBD2 (5 bases). V lost 0 bases and J lost 5, with 7 bases in between. CDR1 is SGDLS and CDR2 is YYNGEE in the germline V gene. This CDR3 region has 13 residues. In DNA form, the CDR3 reads TGTGCCAGCAGCGTAGTACGGGGAGATACGCAGTATTTT. It specifies CASSVVRGDTQYF. Based on the CDR3 plus reference TRBV9 and TRBJ2-3, the full variable domain is DSGVTQTPKHLITATGQRVTLRCSPRSGDLSVYWYQQSLDQGLQFLIQYYNGEERAKGNILERFSAQQFPDLHSELNLSSLELGDSALYFCASSVVRGDTQYFGPGTRLTVL.

This clonotype came up many times. The gene calls are TRBV7-2 and TRBJ2-5; TRBD2 matches at 10 bases. The CDR3 contains 16 residues. V lost 1 base to trimming and J lost 3 bases; unmatched junction nucleotides: 5. Germline CDR1 and CDR2: SGHTA and FQGNSA. The CDR3 here is CASSLVAGGLKETQYF. The CDR3, as DNA: TGTGCCAGCAGCTTAGTAGCGGGGGGTTTGAAAGAGACCCAGTACTTC.

This clonotype showed up many times. This chain joins TRBV7-3 and TRBJ2-2, with D possibly being TRBD2 (6 bases). Germline-derived CDR1 and CDR2 are SGHTA and FQGTGA. The CDR3 length is 15 residues. The V end was cut by 1 base, the J end by 2 bases, with 8 bases between. CDR3 in DNA: TGTGCCAGCAGCTTAAGCGGGGCCAACACCGGGGAGCTGTTTTTT. Encoded protein: CASSLSGANTGELFF.

This clonotype has only a few counts. In nucleotides, the CDR3 is TGCAGTGCTAGCCAGGCGGCTAGCGGGACCTACGAGCAGTACTTC. It specifies CSASQAASGTYEQYF. This chain connects TRBV20-1 to TRBJ2-7; 9 nucleotides line up with TRBD2. This CDR3 has 15 residues. Losses at the gene ends were 3 bases for V and 2 bases for J; bases not matched to a gene: 8. CDR1 is DFQATT, CDR2 SNEGSKA, per germline (reference sequence).

The CDR3 is CASSPGTVQETQYF. The CDR3 bases are TGTGCCAGCAGCCCAGGGACAGTACAAGAGACCCAGTACTTC. The chain combines TRBV7-9 with TRBJ2-5, with 7 bases that match TRBD1. The CDR3 contains 14 residues. CDR1 is SEHNR and CDR2 is FQNEAQ in the germline V gene (reference sequence). Unmatched junction bases numbered 5, after V lost 5 bases and J lost 2 bases.

This clonotype was seen ten or more times. The genes are TRBV30 and TRBJ2-7, with a weak D call TRBD2 (6 bases). The CDR3 is 13 amino acids. Per germline, CDR1 GTSNPN and CDR2 SVGIG (reference sequence). Deletions cut 2 bases from V and 11 bases from J, with 19 bases between. CDR3 nucleotides: TGTGCCTGGAGTCAGGGACTCCGATATGAGGAGTACTTC. Translated: CAWSQGLRYEEYF. The full variable domain, rest sourced from reference TRBV30 and TRBJ2-7, is SQTIHQWPATLVQPVGSPLSLECTVEGTSNPNLYWYRQAAGRGLQLLFYSVGIGQISSEVPQNLSASRPQDRQFILSSKKLLLSDSGFYLCAWSQGLRYEEYFGPGTRLTVT.

A few counts support this clonotype. This chain links TRBV24-1 with TRBJ1-2; unclear D gene. V lost 4 bases to trimming and J lost 0 bases, with 17 bases between them. CDR3 length: 17 residues. CDR1 and CDR2 (germline): KGHDR, SFDVKD. In nucleotides, the CDR3 is TGTGCCACCAGTGACACCGGAAGTGGCACGCCTAACTATGGCTACACCTTC. Translating it yields CATSDTGSGTPNYGYTF.

The chain is built from TRBV19 and TRBJ2-1, with 8 bases fitting TRBD2. This CDR3 is 13 amino acids long. Germline V CDR1 and CDR2: LNHDA, SQIVND (reference sequence). Trimming cost V 5 bases and J 3 bases; bases outside gene matches: 0. CDR3 residues: CASSLAGYNEQFF. CDR3 nucleotide sequence: TGTGCCAGTAGTCTAGCGGGCTACAATGAGCAGTTCTTC.

This clonotype was seen ten or more times. The chain joins TRBV12-3 or TRBV12-4 to TRBJ1-1; D gene uncertain. The CDR3 loop spans 13 amino acids. Trimming left V 3 bases short and J 1 base short, with 6 bases between. The CDR3 here is CASSLVGNTEAFF. In nucleotides, the CDR3 is TGTGCCAGCAGTTTGGTTGGGAACACTGAAGCTTTCTTT.

This clonotype was seen many times. The V gene is TRBV15, the J gene TRBJ2-7; 9 bases are shared with TRBD1. Germline V gene sequence: CDR1 LNHNV, CDR2 YYDKDF (reference sequence). The V gene end was trimmed by 1 base and the J gene end by 4 bases; junction bases not matched to a gene: 8. The CDR3 runs 16 residues. Here the CDR3 DNA reads TGTGCCACCAGCAGAGTGATTGGGACAGGGTTGTACGAGCAGTACTTC. Its translation: CATSRVIGTGLYEQYF.

The V gene is TRBV11-3, the J gene TRBJ1-1, with D unclear. Germline assignment: CDR1 SGHNT and CDR2 YENEEA. The V gene lost 3 bases and the J gene lost 0 bases, with 11 bases spanning the gap. CDR3 size: 15 residues. CDR3: CASSFVNSLNTEAFF. Written as DNA, the CDR3 is TGTGCCAGCAGCTTCGTGAACAGTCTGAACACTGAAGCTTTCTTT.

This clonotype was seen repeatedly, ten times or more. This rearrangement joins TRBV27 to TRBJ1-5; D not certain. Trimming took off 2 bases at V and 4 bases at J, with 12 bases between the two ends. The germline V gene has CDR1 MNHEY and CDR2 SMNVEV (reference sequence). This CDR3 spans 15 amino acids. This CDR3 is CASSLIYGSNQPQHF. The CDR3 DNA follows: TGTGCCAGCAGTTTAATATACGGATCTAATCAGCCCCAGCATTTT.

The V gene is TRBV10-3, the J gene TRBJ2-7, with unresolved D. The CDR3 totals 14 residues. CDR1 ENHRY and CDR2 SYGVKD come from the germline V gene. The germline V and J ends were trimmed by 3 bases and 0 bases, with 9 bases remaining between them. CDR3 bases: TGTGCCATCAGTGAACTATCCAGCTCCTACGAGCAGTACTTC. The encoded protein is CAISELSSSYEQYF.

This clonotype was seen a handful of times. The gene calls are TRBV7-9 and TRBJ2-1; 14 bases align to TRBD2. Germline CDR1 reads SEHNR; CDR2 reads FQNEAQ (reference sequence). V lost 5 bases, J lost 3 bases, and 6 bases stayed unmatched. The CDR3 spans 17 residues. The CDR3 region is CASSAGLAGGLYNEQFF. CDR3 DNA: TGTGCCAGCAGCGCCGGACTAGCGGGGGGCCTCTACAATGAGCAGTTCTTC.

This clonotype was seen ten or more times. The rearrangement uses TRBV7-2 and TRBJ2-5; D tentatively reads TRBD1 or TRBD2 (6 bases each). The CDR3 sequence is 15 residues long. Trimming took 5 bases from V and 2 from J, leaving 15 bases between them. The germline CDR1 and CDR2 sequences are SGHTA and FQGNSA. The chain's CDR3 is CASSPGGQGQETQYF. Here the CDR3 DNA reads TGTGCCAGCAGCCCCGGGGGCCAGGGGCAAGAGACCCAGTACTTC.

The chain joins TRBV18 to TRBJ1-2; D remains ambiguous. Germline-derived CDR1 and CDR2 are KGHSH and LQKENI. The ends were cut back, 1 base at V and 1 base at J, with 4 bases in the middle. The CDR3 contains 13 residues. The CDR3 DNA reads as TGTGCCAGCTCACCACGCGGTAACTATGGCTACACCTTC. Encoded protein: CASSPRGNYGYTF.